This T cell receptor beta chain stems from a study of OX40 agonist ivuxolimab in advanced cancers. Study results and caveats: At doses 0.1 to 3.0 mg/kg, CD4+ and CD8+ clones expanded. Also showing low normalized T-cell clonal expansion were some of the nonresponders. Fewer expanded clones were found on average in CD4+ than in CD8+ T cells.

Assay used: immunoSEQ multiplex PCR; TCRdb lists only in-frame clones, some missing. The table lists 55,000 to 90,000 clones, approximately 80% of them singletons. Germline lookup yields CDR1 SGHRS and CDR2 YFSETQ. The CDR3 length is 19 residues. The trim removed 4 bases at V and 6 bases at J, leaving 17 bases unmatched. This clone showed up just a few times. Antigen unknown. The rearrangement links TRBV5-1 to TRBJ2-2; TRBD1 matches at 11 bases. The TCR comes from an adult with an advanced solid tumor such as melanoma, head and neck, liver or kidney cancer. The sample here was CD4+ or CD8+ T cells sorted from blood, taken in a trial of the OX40 agonist ivuxolimab. The CDR3 reads CASSPRGTGGVPGAGELFF. The CDR3, as DNA: TGCGCCAGCAGCCCCCGAGGGACAGGGGGTGTTCCTGGGGCCGGGGAGCTGTTTTTT.